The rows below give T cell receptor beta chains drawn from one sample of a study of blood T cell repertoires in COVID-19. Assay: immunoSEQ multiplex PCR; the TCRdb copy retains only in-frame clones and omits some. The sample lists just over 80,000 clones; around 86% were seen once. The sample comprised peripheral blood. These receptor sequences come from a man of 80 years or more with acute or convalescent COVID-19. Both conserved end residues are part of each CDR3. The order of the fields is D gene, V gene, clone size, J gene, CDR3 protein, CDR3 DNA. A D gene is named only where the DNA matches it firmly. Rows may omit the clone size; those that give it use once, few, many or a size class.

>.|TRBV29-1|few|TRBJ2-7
CSVVKSSGYEQYF
TGCAGCGTTGTAAAGTCTAGTGGCTACGAGCAGTACTTC
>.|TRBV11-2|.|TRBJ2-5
CASSHTGTPKGETQYF
TGTGCCAGCAGCCATACGGGGACACCCAAGGGGGAGACCCAGTACTTC
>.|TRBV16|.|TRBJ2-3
CASSQGRTPGTDTQYF
TGTGCCAGCAGCCAAGGGCGGACTCCGGGAACAGATACGCAGTATTTT
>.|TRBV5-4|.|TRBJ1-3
CASSSDKLSGNTIYF
TGTGCCAGCAGCAGTGACAAACTCTCTGGAAACACCATATATTTT
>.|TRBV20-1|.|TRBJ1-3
CSASSPGKVVNSGNTIYF
TGCAGTGCGAGTAGCCCCGGGAAAGTGGTCAACTCTGGAAACACCATATATTTT
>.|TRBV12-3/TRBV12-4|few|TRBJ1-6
CASSFGNSPLHF
TGTGCCAGCAGTTTCGGGAATTCACCCCTCCACTTT
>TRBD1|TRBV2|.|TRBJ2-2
CASIPGTGNTGELFF
TGTGCCAGCATTCCCGGGACAGGTAACACCGGGGAGCTGTTTTTT
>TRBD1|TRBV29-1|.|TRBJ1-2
CSAGQENGYTF
TGCAGCGCGGGACAGGAAAATGGCTACACCTTC
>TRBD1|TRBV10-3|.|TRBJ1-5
CAISEGDRETQPQHF
TGTGCCATCAGTGAAGGGGACAGGGAAACTCAGCCCCAGCATTTT
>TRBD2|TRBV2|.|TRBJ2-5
CASSEARAGDGETQYF
TGTGCCAGCAGTGAAGCGCGAGCGGGAGACGGAGAGACCCAGTACTTC
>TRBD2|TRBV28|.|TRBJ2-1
CASSLAPLLAGGSWEQFF
TGTGCCAGCAGTTTAGCCCCCTTACTAGCGGGAGGGTCTTGGGAGCAGTTCTTC
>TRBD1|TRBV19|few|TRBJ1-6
CASSIPQGTSPLHF
TGTGCCAGTAGTATTCCACAGGGGACTTCACCCCTCCACTTT
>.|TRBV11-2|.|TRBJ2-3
CASSLTTPSTDTQYF
TGTGCCAGCAGCTTAACTACTCCTAGCACAGATACGCAGTATTTT
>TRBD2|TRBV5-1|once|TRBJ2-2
CASSPGLGGTGELFF
TGCGCCAGCAGCCCGGGACTAGGGGGCACCGGGGAGCTGTTTTTT
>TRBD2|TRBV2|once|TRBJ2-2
CASSLAGVAGELFF
TGTGCCAGCAGTCTAGCGGGAGTAGCCGGGGAGCTGTTTTTT